The 23 T cell receptor beta chains listed next were all sequenced from one sample in a study of T cell clusters in autoimmune cytopenias. TRB rearrangements were amplified by touch-down multiplex PCR with mixed TRB-A/B primers. TCRdb re-analyzed the multiplex PCR reads; it lists each CDR3 protein once, without DNA. In all, the sample yields over 6,000 distinct CDR3 sequences. Some 38,000 genome equivalents of blood DNA were amplified for TRB. This sample was shared with a second study, whose subject was T cell repertoires in aging, cancer and after chemotherapy.

The sample taken for sequencing was peripheral blood. The source is a human donor with an autoimmune cytopenia or autoimmune hepatitis (not recorded which).

The chain couples TRBV5-4 to TRBJ1-2; the TCRdb D gene call, TRBD1, has no DNA to confirm it. CDR3 length: 15 residues. Germline V gene lookup returns CDR1 SGHNT and CDR2 YYREEE (reference sequence). The CDR3 loop reads CASSFGDRVDYGYTF. The full variable domain, in which reference TRBV5-4 and TRBJ1-2 provide the parts outside the CDR3, is ETGVTQSPTHLIKTRGQQVTLRCSSQSGHNTVSWYQQALGQGPQFIFQYYREEENGRGNFPPRFSGLQFPNYSSELNVNALELDDSALYLCASSFGDRVDYGYTFGSGTRLTVV.

The V and J genes are TRBV7-9 and TRBJ1-2. The CDR3 runs 14 residues. CDR1 is SEHNR, CDR2 FQNEAQ, per germline (reference sequence). The CDR3 loop is CASSLGGVYAGYTF.

This sequence joins TRBV7-9 and TRBJ1-1; the D call from TCRdb, TRBD1, cannot be confirmed without DNA. The germline V gene has CDR1 SEHNR and CDR2 FQNEAQ (reference sequence). CDR3 length: 15 residues. CDR3: CASSLLGQTNTEAFF. Based on the CDR3 plus reference TRBV7-9 and TRBJ1-1, the full variable domain is DTGVSQNPRHKITKRGQNVTFRCDPISEHNRLYWYRQTLGQGPEFLTYFQNEAQLEKSRLLSDRFSAERPKGSFSTLEIQRTEQGDSAMYLCASSLLGQTNTEAFFGQGTRLTVV.

This clonotype is called medium-sized based on its frequency. The rearrangement links TRBV30 to TRBJ1-2. The CDR3 contains 12 residues. CDR1 GTSNPN and CDR2 SVGIG come from the germline V gene (reference sequence). This CDR3 reads CAWISTPYGYTF.

This chain joins TRBV7-9 and TRBJ2-2; TCRdb reports TRBD2, a call that lacks DNA to check it against. Germline CDR1 is SEHNR and CDR2 is FQNEAQ (reference sequence). The CDR3 sequence is 15 residues long. CDR3 residues: CASSFRTRGTGELFF.

This chain links TRBV6-4 with TRBJ2-3; without DNA, the TCRdb call of TRBD2 cannot be checked. The CDR3 has 14 residues. CDR1 and CDR2 (germline): MRHNA, SNTAGT. CDR3 residues: CASSLEEGTDTQYF.

The chain uses TRBV5-1 and TRBJ1-1. CDR1 and CDR2 (germline): SGHRS, YFSETQ. The CDR3 spans 13 residues. CDR3 in amino acids: CASSLAGNTEAFF.

The V call is TRBV27, the J call TRBJ1-2; absent DNA, TCRdb's TRBD1 call cannot be checked. CDR1 and CDR2 (germline): MNHEY, SMNVEV (reference sequence). The CDR3 spans 15 residues. CDR3 sequence reads: CASRPRDRANYGYTF.

The V call is TRBV15, the J call TRBJ2-1; checking the TCRdb D call of TRBD1 is not possible without DNA. The CDR3 sequence is 14 residues long. Germline CDR1 LNHNV, CDR2 YYDKDF (reference sequence). CDR3 amino acids: CATNPGARYNEQFF. Complete variable domain (other parts from reference TRBV15 and TRBJ2-1): DAMVIQNPRYQVTQFGKPVTLSCSQTLNHNVMYWYQQKSSQAPKLLFHYYDKDFNNEADTPDNFQSRRPNTSFCFLDIRSPGLGDTAMYLCATNPGARYNEQFFGPGTRLTVL.

The chain couples TRBV5-1 to TRBJ1-5; the TCRdb D gene call, TRBD1, has no DNA to confirm it. The germline V gene has CDR1 SGHRS and CDR2 YFSETQ. The CDR3 has 17 residues. CDR3: CASSPGTGDGRNQPQHF.

Measured by frequency, this clonotype is medium-sized. The rearrangement joins TRBV7-9 to TRBJ2-1; TCRdb gives TRBD1 as the D gene, but with no DNA this cannot be confirmed. This CDR3 region has 13 residues. CDR1 is SEHNR and CDR2 is FQNEAQ in the germline V gene (reference sequence). CDR3: CASSFPGVNEQFF.

The chain carries TRBV4-1 and TRBJ2-7; lacking DNA, the TRBD2 call made by TCRdb goes unchecked. Per the germline V gene, CDR1 is MGHRA and CDR2 is YSYEKL. The CDR3 runs 16 residues. CDR3: CASSRGLAGEVSEQYF.

This clonotype ranks as medium-sized in terms of frequency. The CDR3 sequence is CASSQTGYEQYF. The chain recombines TRBV27 with TRBJ2-7. CDR1 and CDR2 (germline): MNHEY, SMNVEV (reference sequence). The CDR3 covers 12 residues.

The V gene is TRBV15, the J gene TRBJ2-1; TCRdb designates TRBD1, a call that cannot be tested without DNA. Germline CDR1 and CDR2: LNHNV and YYDKDF (reference sequence). This CDR3 has 17 amino acids. The CDR3 sequence: CATSSGHAWGTVNEQFF.

The genes are TRBV4-1 and TRBJ1-2. Per the germline V gene, CDR1 is MGHRA and CDR2 is YSYEKL. The CDR3 covers 13 residues. The CDR3 reads CASSPDVNYGYTF.

The chain uses TRBV5-4 and TRBJ1-1; the D call from TCRdb, TRBD1, cannot be confirmed without DNA. In germline, CDR1 is SGHNT, CDR2 YYREEE (reference sequence). This CDR3 has 17 residues. Here the CDR3 reads CASSPTGSVRKVTEAFF.

The gene calls are TRBV5-1 and TRBJ1-1; TCRdb's D call, TRBD1, is unchecked because there is no DNA. Germline V CDR1 and CDR2: SGHRS, YFSETQ. The CDR3 consists of 16 residues. This chain's CDR3 is CASSLGRGAENTEAFF.

The chain employs TRBV5-1 and TRBJ2-3; no DNA is available, so the TRBD2 call from TCRdb remains unchecked. The germline CDR1 and CDR2 sequences are SGHRS and YFSETQ. The CDR3 is 18 amino acids. The chain's CDR3 is CASSLAGTSGGLRDTQYF.

The CDR3 loop is CASSPGQFLSYEQYF. V and J are TRBV6-5 and TRBJ2-7; absent DNA, TCRdb's TRBD1 call cannot be checked. Germline V lookup: CDR1 MNHEY, CDR2 SVGAGI. CDR3 length: 15 residues.

V gene TRBV6-1 combines with J gene TRBJ1-1. CDR1 is MNHNS and CDR2 is SASEGT in the germline V gene. This CDR3 region has 13 residues. This CDR3 reads CASSEVGNTEAFF.

This clonotype is labeled medium-sized based on frequency. This chain connects TRBV29-1 to TRBJ2-7; TCRdb reports TRBD1, a call that lacks DNA to check it against. The germline V gene has CDR1 SQVTM and CDR2 ANQGSEA. CDR3 length: 12 residues. CDR3 in amino acids: CSVKGAGIEQYF.

The chain uses TRBV4-1 and TRBJ1-4; as DNA is missing, the TRBD1 call by TCRdb cannot be tested. The germline CDR1 and CDR2 sequences are MGHRA and YSYEKL. CDR3 length: 14 residues. CDR3 sequence: CASSVDRGNEKLFF.

The chain combines TRBV10-3 with TRBJ2-1; the D gene TCRdb calls, TRBD2, cannot be checked with no DNA. Germline assignment: CDR1 ENHRY and CDR2 SYGVKD. CDR3 length equals 15 residues. The CDR3 loop is CAISGGGGAYNEQFF.